This entry lists 10 T cell receptor beta chains sequenced from one sample in a study of blood T cell repertoires in COVID-19. The repertoire was sequenced with immunoSEQ multiplex PCR; TCRdb's copy has only in-frame clones and lacks some. Of about 85,000 clones detected, roughly 89% appear once; the ten largest clones hold roughly 5.7%. Sequenced: peripheral blood. The receptors originated from a man aged 55 to 70 with acute or convalescent COVID-19.

The chain combines TRBV25-1 with TRBJ1-1; D is undetermined. V gave up 5 bases and J gave up 1 base, with 11 bases separating them. Germline CDR1 and CDR2: MGHDK and SYGVNS. This CDR3 has 14 residues. CDR3 region: CASSPLEGNTEAFF. Here the CDR3 DNA reads TGTGCCAGCAGTCCCCTGGAGGGGAACACTGAAGCTTTCTTT.

The chain carries TRBV27 and TRBJ2-5, with D possibly TRBD1 on 5 matching bases. Germline-derived CDR1 and CDR2 are MNHEY and SMNVEV (reference sequence). Trimming removed 7 bases at V and 3 bases at J, with 15 bases between. The CDR3 extends over 14 amino acids. The CDR3 loop is CASKETEDKETQYF. CDR3 sequence (DNA): TGTGCCAGCAAGGAGACAGAGGACAAAGAGACCCAGTACTTC.

The chain employs TRBV12-3 or TRBV12-4 and TRBJ2-5; TRBD1 is a possible D gene (5 bases). The CDR3 runs to 13 residues. Trimming cost V 10 bases and J 4 bases, with 16 bases left between them. The CDR3 DNA reads as TGTGCCACCCGCAGTCAGGGCGGAGAGACCCAGTACTTC. This encodes CATRSQGGETQYF.

The chain has TRBV6-2 or TRBV6-3 and TRBJ2-1; 8 positions agree with TRBD2. The CDR3 consists of 13 residues. Losses at the gene ends were 2 bases for V and 9 bases for J; bases not matched to a gene: 3. CDR1 and CDR2 from the germline V gene are MNHEY and SVGEGT. Here the CDR3 reads CASSYVGGGEQFF. As DNA, the CDR3 is TGTGCCAGCAGTTACGTCGGGGGGGGTGAGCAGTTCTTC.

CDR3 sequence: CASSAAGGQGTYGYTF. The CDR3 nucleotides are TGTGCCAGTAGTGCTGCGGGAGGACAGGGGACCTATGGCTACACCTTC. V and J are TRBV19 and TRBJ1-2, with TRBD1 matching over 9 bases. CDR1 and CDR2 (germline): LNHDA, SQIVND (reference sequence). Trimming at V came to 5 bases and at J to 4 bases, leaving 11 bases not matched to a gene. The CDR3 totals 16 residues.

The rearrangement joins TRBV6-5 to TRBJ1-2, with D perhaps matching TRBD1 (5 bases). The germline V and J ends were trimmed by 0 bases and 6 bases, with 8 bases remaining between them. Per germline, CDR1 MNHEY and CDR2 SVGAGI. The CDR3 has 13 residues. The CDR3 region is CASSYSPGHGYTF. For the CDR3, the DNA is TGTGCCAGCAGTTACTCTCCAGGGCATGGCTACACCTTC.

V gene TRBV10-1 combines with J gene TRBJ1-6, with TRBD1 identical over 8 bases. The CDR3 extends over 18 amino acids. Per the germline V gene, CDR1 is WNHNN and CDR2 is SYGVQD (reference sequence). Trimming removed 2 bases from V and 3 bases from J; junction bases left unmatched: 9. Here the CDR3 reads CASSEGPGTGLYNSPLHF. The CDR3 region has the DNA TGCGCCAGCAGTGAGGGCCCCGGGACAGGCCTCTATAATTCACCCCTCCACTTT.

This clone was picked up a small number of times. The chain recombines TRBV9 with TRBJ2-3; 13 positions agree with TRBD2. Unmatched junction bases numbered 2, after V lost 2 bases and J lost 2 bases. Germline assignment: CDR1 SGDLS and CDR2 YYNGEE. CDR3 length: 16 residues. CDR3 sequence reads: CASSVGLAGDTDTQYF. DNA of the CDR3: TGTGCCAGCAGCGTCGGACTAGCGGGGGACACAGATACGCAGTATTTT.

This sequence joins TRBV6-6 and TRBJ1-1; weak D call: TRBD1 (5 bases). V dropped 4 bases and J dropped 0 bases, with 9 bases sitting between them. The germline CDR1 and CDR2 sequences are MNHNY and SVGAGI (reference sequence). The CDR3 is 14 residues long. CDR3 DNA sequence: TGTGCCAGCAGTTTAACAGGTGTGAACACTGAAGCTTTCTTT. Its translation: CASSLTGVNTEAFF.

The rearrangement links TRBV27 to TRBJ1-1, with no clear D. CDR1 is MNHEY and CDR2 is SMNVEV in the germline V gene (reference sequence). V was cut by 7 bases and J by 3 bases, with 6 bases left in between. CDR3 length: 11 amino acids. CDR3 coding DNA: TGTGCCAGCATATCCTACACTGAAGCTTTCTTT. Its translation: CASISYTEAFF.